This TCR beta chain was identified during a study of post-analysis software for immune sequencing data. Looking at the study overall: Secondary progressive, relapsing-remitting and progressive-relapsing multiple sclerosis were among the included disease courses. General study results and limits: Roughly 5 TRBV segments, TRBV5-6, TRBV5-1 and TRBV20-1 among them, were found more frequent in patients than controls. Same-batch samples co-clustered strongly by F measure. In multiple sclerosis, normalized Chao1 diversity was significantly below that of controls.

Libraries were made from TCR beta cDNA, and they carried unique molecular identifiers. TCRdb analysed the PCR reads with MiXCR anew, one entry per CDR3 protein. This sample yields about 810,000 distinct CDR3 sequences, of which approximately 50% are seen a single time; around 4.5% belongs to the top ten. Germline CDR1 SGHTA, CDR2 FQGNSA. The CDR3 runs to 9 residues. This clonotype has just a few counts. Its antigen remains unidentified. This sequence joins TRBV7-2 and TRBJ2-6; D unresolved. The sequenced material came from blood. The TCR was taken from a girl between 5 and 17 years old with multiple sclerosis. The CDR3 reads CVSSNVLTF. DNA of the CDR3: TGTGTAAGCTCCAACGTCCTGACTTTC.